Listed here are 8 T cell receptor beta chains from one sample, sequenced in a study of Ad26.COV2.S vaccination and SARS-CoV-2 variants. The protocol was immunoSEQ multiplex PCR, while the TCRdb copy is restricted to in-frame clones and leaves out a portion. The profile shows about 390,000 clones, roughly 90% of them singletons. Treatment described: 15 to 20 received Ad26.COV2.S at low or high dose, single or two shots; 5 received placebo; per-sample allocation not given. Sampling took place 63 days after the first vaccine or placebo injection. The source material was peripheral blood, sampled in a trial of Ad26.COV2.S vaccine versus placebo. All receptors come from a person between 18 and 65 years old who received the Ad26.COV2.S COVID-19 vaccine or a placebo.

V usage is TRBV19 and J usage is TRBJ2-7, with D possibly TRBD2 on 6 matching bases. The ends were cut back, 5 bases at V and 3 bases at J, with 17 bases in the middle. The CDR3 contains 15 residues. Germline-derived CDR1 and CDR2 are LNHDA and SQIVND (reference sequence). The CDR3 sequence is CASSPAGSSYYEQYF. CDR3 coding DNA: TGTGCCAGTAGTCCCGCCGGGAGCTCCTACTACGAGCAGTACTTC.

This chain links TRBV28 with TRBJ2-7; D is tentatively TRBD1 or TRBD2 (5 bases each). Germline CDR1 and CDR2: MDHEN and SYDVKM. V lost 3 bases to trimming and J lost 4 bases, with 16 bases between them. This CDR3 comprises 15 residues. CDR3: CASSLGRDGPYEQYF. DNA for the CDR3: TGTGCCAGCAGTTTGGGTCGGGACGGACCTTACGAGCAGTACTTC.

V usage is TRBV19 and J usage is TRBJ2-2; 9 bases line up with TRBD1. The ends lost 3 bases at V and 4 bases at J; junction bases unmatched: 3. Germline loops: CDR1 LNHDA, CDR2 SQIVND (reference sequence). The CDR3 totals 15 residues. The CDR3 bases are TGTGCCAGTAGTATCGGACAGGGGTCCACCGGGGAGCTGTTTTTT. Translated, it gives CASSIGQGSTGELFF.

CDR3 region: CASSLQLHYGYTF. In nucleotides, the CDR3 is TGTGCCAGCAGTTTACAGTTACACTATGGCTACACCTTC. The chain combines TRBV6-2 or TRBV6-3 with TRBJ1-2; no firm D call. Looked up from germline, CDR1 is MNHEY and CDR2 is SVGEGT. Trimming stripped 4 bases from V and 3 bases from J, with 9 bases between. The CDR3 runs 13 residues.

This sequence joins TRBV27 and TRBJ1-1; D is unresolved. The germline V gene encodes CDR1 MNHEY and CDR2 SMNVEV (reference sequence). The length of the CDR3 is 11 residues. Trimming took off 9 bases at V and 4 bases at J, with 9 bases between the two ends. The CDR3 reads CASQEGTEAFF. In DNA form, the CDR3 reads TGTGCCAGTCAAGAGGGCACTGAAGCTTTCTTT.

CDR3 sequence reads: CASSHLDSYNEQFF. The CDR3 bases are TGTGCCAGCAGTCACCTAGACAGCTACAATGAGCAGTTCTTC. The chain links TRBV6-2 or TRBV6-3 to TRBJ2-1; TRBD1 might be the D (5 bases). This CDR3 region has 14 residues. Germline V gives CDR1 MNHEY, CDR2 SVGEGT. The germline V and J ends were trimmed by 5 bases and 3 bases, with 11 bases remaining between them.

Comments on this clone: Other DNA sequences within the sample encode an identical CDR3. The chain recombines TRBV2 with TRBJ2-5; D call uncertain. Trimming shortened V by 4 bases and J by 5 bases, and 8 bases separated the two germline ends. Germline V gene sequence: CDR1 SNHLY, CDR2 FYNNEI. CDR3 length equals 12 residues. CDR3 loop: CASSGGEETQYF. DNA of the CDR3: TGTGCCAGCAGTGGGGGTGAGGAGACCCAGTACTTC.

This chain joins TRBV28 and TRBJ1-5; no clear D. The CDR3 is 11 amino acids. Germline assignment: CDR1 MDHEN and CDR2 SYDVKM. Deletions cut 6 bases from V and 4 bases from J, with 4 bases between. CDR3: CASSPNQPQHF. The CDR3, as DNA: TGTGCCAGCAGCCCTAATCAGCCCCAGCATTTT.